This TCR beta chain was sequenced during a study of T cell changes during pregnancy in multiple sclerosis (dated by TCRdb to about 2019). About the full investigation: In women with multiple sclerosis, the researchers looked at how the T cell repertoire shifted as pregnancy progressed.

The library came from the immunoSEQ multiplex PCR assay. TCRdb provides this immuneACCESS table in a form limited to in-frame rearrangements. Some clones are lacking; in checked studies, under half of them reflect an unresolved V gene, and why the rest are absent is not known. Present in this sample are 45,000 to 55,000 clones, roughly 90% of which were seen just once. The leading ten clones occupy 0.15% to 0.2% of the sample. As for this clone: Its antigen remains unidentified. Base qualities were left out, and no much larger clone turns up one base away.

The sequences come from CD4+ T cells from peripheral blood mononuclear cells, collected after pregnancy. The sequence came from a female donor in good health, enrolled as a control in a pregnancy study.

The nucleotide sequence is TGTGCCTGGAGTCAGGGAGAGACCCAGTACTTC. Translation gives CAWSQGETQYF. The receptor chain draws on TRBV30 and TRBJ2-5; matching of 5 bases hints at TRBD1 as the D gene. The germline V gene (reference sequence) yields GTSNPN for CDR1 and SVGIG for CDR2. The CDR3 covers 11 residues, taking in both the cysteine and the phenylalanine. This entry keeps only the CDR3 DNA: 33 bases, framed from base 1. V is clipped by 2 bases and J by 4 bases, and the sequence between their germline boundaries is 5 bases long.